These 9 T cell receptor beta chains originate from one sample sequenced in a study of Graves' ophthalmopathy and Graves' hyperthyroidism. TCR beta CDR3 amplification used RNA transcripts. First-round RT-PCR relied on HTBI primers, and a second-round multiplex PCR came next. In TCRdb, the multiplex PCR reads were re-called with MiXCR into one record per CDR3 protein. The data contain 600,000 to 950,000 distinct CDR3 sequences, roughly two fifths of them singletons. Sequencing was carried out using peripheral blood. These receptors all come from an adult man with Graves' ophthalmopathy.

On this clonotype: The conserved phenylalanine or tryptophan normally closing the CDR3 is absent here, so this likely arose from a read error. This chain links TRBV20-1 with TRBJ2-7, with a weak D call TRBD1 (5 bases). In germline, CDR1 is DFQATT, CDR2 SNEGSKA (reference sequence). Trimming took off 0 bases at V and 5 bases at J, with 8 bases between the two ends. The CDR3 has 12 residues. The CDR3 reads CSARDQGHEQYL. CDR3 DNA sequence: TGCAGTGCTAGAGATCAGGGCCACGAGCAGTACCTC.

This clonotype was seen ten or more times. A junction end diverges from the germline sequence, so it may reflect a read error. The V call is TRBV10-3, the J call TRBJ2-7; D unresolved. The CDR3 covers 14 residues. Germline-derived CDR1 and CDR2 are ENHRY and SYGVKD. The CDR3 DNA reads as TGTGCCAGCAGTTACTCGGCGGAAACCTACGAGCAGTACTTC. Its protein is CASSYSAETYEQYF.

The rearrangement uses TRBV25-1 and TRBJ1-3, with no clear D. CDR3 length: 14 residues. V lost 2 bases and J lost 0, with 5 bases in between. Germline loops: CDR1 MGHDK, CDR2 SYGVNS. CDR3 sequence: CASSEQSSGNTIYF. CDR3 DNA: TGTGCCAGCAGTGAACAGAGCTCTGGAAACACCATATATTTT.

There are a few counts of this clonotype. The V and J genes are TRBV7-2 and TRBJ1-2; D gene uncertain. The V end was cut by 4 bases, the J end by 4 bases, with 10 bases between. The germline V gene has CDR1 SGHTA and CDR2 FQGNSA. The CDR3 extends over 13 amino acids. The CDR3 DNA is TGTGCCAGCAGCTCAGCTCGAATCTATGGCTACACCTTC. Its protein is CASSSARIYGYTF.

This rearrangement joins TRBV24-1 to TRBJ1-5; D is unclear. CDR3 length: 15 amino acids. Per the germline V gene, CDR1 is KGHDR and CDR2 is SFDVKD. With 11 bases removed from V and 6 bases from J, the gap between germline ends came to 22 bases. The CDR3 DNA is TGTGCCAGCAATAACCCACTGGATCCGGTTCAGCCCCAGCATTTT. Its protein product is CASNNPLDPVQPQHF.

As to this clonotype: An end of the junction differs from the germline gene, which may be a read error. The CDR3 DNA sequence: TGTGCCAGCAGCCCCGGGACGGTCTCCTACGGGCAGTACTTC. Amino acid sequence: CASSPGTVSYGQYF. The chain links TRBV7-2 to TRBJ2-7; D could derive from TRBD1 or TRBD2 (5 bases each). Per the germline V gene, CDR1 is SGHTA and CDR2 is FQGNSA. This CDR3 is built from 14 residues.

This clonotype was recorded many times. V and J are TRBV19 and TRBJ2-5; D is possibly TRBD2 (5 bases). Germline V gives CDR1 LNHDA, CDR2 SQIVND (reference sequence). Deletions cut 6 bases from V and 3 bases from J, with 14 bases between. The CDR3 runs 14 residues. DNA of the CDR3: TGTGCCAGTAGCCCTGGACTGAGAAAAGAGACCCAGTACTTC. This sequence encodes CASSPGLRKETQYF.

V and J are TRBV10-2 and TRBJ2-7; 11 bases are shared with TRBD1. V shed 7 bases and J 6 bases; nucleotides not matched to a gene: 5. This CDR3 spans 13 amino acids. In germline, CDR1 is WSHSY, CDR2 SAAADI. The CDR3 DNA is TGCGCCAGCATCCCCGGGACAGGGGGCGAGCAGTACTTC. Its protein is CASIPGTGGEQYF.

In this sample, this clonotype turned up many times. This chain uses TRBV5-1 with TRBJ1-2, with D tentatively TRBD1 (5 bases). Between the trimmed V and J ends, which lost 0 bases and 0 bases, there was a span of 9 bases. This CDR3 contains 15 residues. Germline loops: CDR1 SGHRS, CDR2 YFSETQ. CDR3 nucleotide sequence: TGCGCCAGCAGCTTGGACTACAGGTCTAACTATGGCTACACCTTC. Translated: CASSLDYRSNYGYTF.